This T cell receptor beta chain was recovered during a study of shared clonotypes between healthy human individuals. Sequencing was at deep level. Data came from immunoSEQ multiplex PCR; TCRdb stores just in-frame clones and leaves some out. Among roughly 490,000 clones, 76% were seen once, and the ten largest hold 10% to 15%. In germline, CDR1 is SGHNT, CDR2 YYREEE (reference sequence). There are 13 residues in the CDR3. Trimming took 2 bases from V and 2 from J, leaving 8 bases between them. Sequenced sample: PBMCs. The chain joins TRBV5-4 to TRBJ2-7, with D perhaps TRBD1 (6 bases). The clonotype comes from a woman in her forties in good health. Some clones in this sample may be carry-over from other donors' samples. The CDR3 here is CASSLGTTYEQYF. As DNA, the CDR3 is TGTGCCAGCAGCTTAGGGACAACCTACGAGCAGTACTTC.